This TCR beta chain comes out of a study of shared clonotypes between healthy human individuals. The CDR3 contains 14 residues. V gave up 3 bases and J gave up 2 bases, with 12 bases separating them. Germline V gene lookup returns CDR1 SQVTM and CDR2 ANQGSEA. The assay was immunoSEQ multiplex PCR, and TCRdb's table has in-frame clones only and misses some. The repertoire holds roughly 500,000 clones, with 90% to 96% as singletons. Material: naive CD4+ T cells sorted from blood. Subset denoted: CD45RA+ positively selected. The J gene is TRBJ2-3, the V gene TRBV29-1, with D perhaps TRBD1 or TRBD2 (6 bases each). The sequence was obtained from a woman in her twenties or thirties in good health. The CDR3 region has the DNA TGCAGCGTTGATGCGGAGGGGGTCACAGATACGCAGTATTTT. It yields the protein CSVDAEGVTDTQYF.